This T cell receptor (beta chain) was captured in a study of blood T cell repertoires in COVID-19 (dated by TCRdb to the early 2020s). Some background on the complete study: Collaborator samples came from the United States, Italy and Spain and covered acute and convalescent phases of COVID-19. Where available, HLA class I and class II types were taken from metadata supplied by the sample provider and were not determined by assay-based typing. A freely available public database, intended as a resource for researchers studying the immune response to SARS-CoV-2, is where the repertoires were released. Deeply sampled blood TCRbeta repertoires from subjects exposed to, actively infected with, or recovered from COVID-19 were included in the dataset. The samples were drawn from the first 160 participants of the ongoing ImmuneRACE study and from 1,254 subjects provided by 6 global collaborators. The material from the prospective study consisted of cDNA or gDNA derived from T cells, B-cell-depleted T cells, or PBMCs. Nearly every sample came with metadata listing a de-identified subject ID, COVID-19 status, age in years and sex.

Here is what the overall study found, with its caveats: Clinical and demographic metadata were provided uncurated, with the amount varying by source and participant.

CDR1 SGHRS and CDR2 YFSETQ were looked up in the germline V gene. Spanning cysteine to phenylalanine, the CDR3 consists of 17 amino acids. Left in the record is the CDR3 DNA by itself, 51 bases read in frame from the first base. Trimming at the junction amounts to 3 bases on V and 1 base on J, and the germline ends lie 20 bases apart. Notes on this clone: The antigen this receptor binds is unknown. There are no base qualities to consult, and no much larger clone falls within one base.

The immunoSEQ Assay, a bias-controlled multiplex PCR, was used to amplify TCRbeta CDR3 regions from genomic DNA. In the source study's methods: The number of nucleated cells in each sample was estimated from the amplification of reference gene primers within the assay. To quantify the absolute abundance of each unique TCRbeta CDR3 rearrangement, sequence reads were collapsed and filtered. For each sample, productive Simpson clonality was calculated as the square root of Simpson's diversity index over productive rearrangements. The table comes from immuneACCESS by way of TCRdb, which keeps in-frame sequences with V and J called. Part of the clones is missing from these tables; in studies checked, under half for an unresolved V gene and the rest for unknown reasons. V and J calls and clone size are given by that table; D and trimming were obtained from the DNA. The sample data list 430,000 or so clones, and roughly 90% of these were observed just once. The ten largest clones take up about 1.5% of the sample.

Participants in the prospective study were enrolled through a virtual design, were aged 18 to 89 years, and lived in approximately 25 United States geographic areas. In the prospective study, cohorts were assigned on the basis of participant-reported clinical history obtained from a screening survey and a study questionnaire. Exposed participants had been in contact, within 2 weeks of entering the study, with a person who had a PCR-confirmed or clinician-diagnosed case of COVID-19. In the prospective study, mobile phlebotomists collected whole blood, serum and a nasopharyngeal or oropharyngeal swab from each participant. Over an approximately 2-month period, participants in the prospective study had the option of providing additional blood draws and questionnaires. Blood samples from the prospective study were shipped frozen or at room temperature prior to DNA extraction.

The receptor's source is a woman under 30 who had been exposed to COVID-19. This chain is built from TRBV5-1 and TRBJ2-7; TRBD1 is a possible D gene, resting on 6 matching bases. Sequenced input: PBMCs or T cells enriched from blood (not recorded which). The DNA sequence is as follows: TGCGCCAGCAGCTCGGCGAGTGGGGCCGACAGGTCCTACGAGCAGTACTTC. Translated, it reads CASSSASGADRSYEQYF.